This T cell receptor beta chain was documented in a study of cytomegalovirus exposure and HLA in healthy donors. Study-level results: The TCR clusters that emerged in the first cohort tended, a later analysis found, to co-occur in the 120 validation repertoires.

Of note for this clone: Its matching antigen is unknown.

The CDR3 loop spans 14 amino acids. Germline-derived CDR1 and CDR2 are MNHEY and SVGAGI. V trimming: 8 bases; J trimming: 7 bases; junction bases outside the gene matches: 10. Repertoires were generated with immunoSEQ multiplex PCR, while TCRdb's copy carries only in-frame clones and drops some. Of some 140,000 clones in the sample, around four fifths were seen once. Material: PBMCs. The chain joins TRBV6-5 to TRBJ2-7, with 11 bases that match TRBD1. The sequence came from a man aged 25 to 45 in good health and CMV-seropositive. The CDR3 protein is CASAFGQGAWEQYF. The CDR3 nucleotides read TGTGCCAGCGCCTTTGGACAGGGGGCTTGGGAGCAGTACTTC.